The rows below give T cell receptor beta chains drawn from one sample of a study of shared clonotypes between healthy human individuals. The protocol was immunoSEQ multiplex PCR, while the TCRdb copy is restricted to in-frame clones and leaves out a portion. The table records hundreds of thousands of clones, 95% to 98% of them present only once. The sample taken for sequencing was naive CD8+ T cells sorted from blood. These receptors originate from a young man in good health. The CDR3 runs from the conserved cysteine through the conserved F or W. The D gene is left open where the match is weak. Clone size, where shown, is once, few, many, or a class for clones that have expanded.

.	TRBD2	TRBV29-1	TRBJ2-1	TGCAGCGTTGAGCTAGCGGGAGGGCGATACAATGAGCAGTTCTTC	CSVELAGGRYNEQFF
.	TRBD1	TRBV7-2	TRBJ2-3	TGTGCCAGCAGCTTTCCGGGACAGGGGGCGCTTGCAGATACGCAGTATTTT	CASSFPGQGALADTQYF
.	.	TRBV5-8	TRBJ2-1	TGTGCCAGCAGCTTGAGCGCAGGGGCATCCTACAATGAGCAGTTCTTC	CASSLSAGASYNEQFF
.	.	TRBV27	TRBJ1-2	TGTGCCAGCAGTTTATCGGCAGGTACGGCCTACACCTTC	CASSLSAGTAYTF
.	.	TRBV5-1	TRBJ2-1	TGCGCCAGCACCCTCGGGAATGAGCAGTTCTTC	CASTLGNEQFF
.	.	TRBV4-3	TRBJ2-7	TGCGCCAGCAGCCAAGATATTGGTCAACGGGTCGAGCAGTACTTC	CASSQDIGQRVEQYF
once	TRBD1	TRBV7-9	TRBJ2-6	TGTGCCAGCAGCGTCGACAGGGGATTCTTCTCTGGGGCCAACGTCCTGACTTTC	CASSVDRGFFSGANVLTF
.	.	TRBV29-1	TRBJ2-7	TGCAGCGTTGTCCTTACATGGCAGGGATACGAGCAGTACTTC	CSVVLTWQGYEQYF
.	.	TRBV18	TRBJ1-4	TGTGCCAGCTCACCACGCGCCCAAGAAAAACTGTTTTTT	CASSPRAQEKLFF
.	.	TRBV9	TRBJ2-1	TGTGCCAGCAGCGTATGGCCAAATGAGCAGTTCTTC	CASSVWPNEQFF
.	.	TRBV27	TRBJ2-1	TGTGCCAGCAGTGTGGGACCATACAATGAGCAGTTCTTC	CASSVGPYNEQFF
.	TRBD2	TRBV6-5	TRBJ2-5	TGTGCCAGCAGTTACTCGGGACTAGGGGCAGAGACCCAGTACTTC	CASSYSGLGAETQYF
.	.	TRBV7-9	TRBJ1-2	TGTGCCAGCAGCTCGACAGCCCATTTAAACTATGGCTACACCTTC	CASSSTAHLNYGYTF
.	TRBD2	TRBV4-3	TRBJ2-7	TGCGCCAGCAGCCAAGGGGGACTAGCGGGAGTTTACGAGCAGTACTTC	CASSQGGLAGVYEQYF
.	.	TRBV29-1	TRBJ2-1	TGCAGCGTGGCGTTGGGGCTAGCAAATGAGCAGTTCTTC	CSVALGLANEQFF
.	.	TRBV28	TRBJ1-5	TGTGCCAGCACTTCGGCCCCAAACCAGCCCCAGCATTTT	CASTSAPNQPQHF
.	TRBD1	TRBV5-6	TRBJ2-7	TGTGCCAGCAGGGACGGCAGGGGGCCTTACGAGCAGTACTTC	CASRDGRGPYEQYF
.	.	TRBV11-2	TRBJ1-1	TGTGCCAGCAGCTCCCCCCTGGGAGAAGCTTTCTTT	CASSSPLGEAFF
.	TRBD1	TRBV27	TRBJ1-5	TGTGCCAGCAGTTTAAAAAGCAGGGGGGAACAGCCCCAGCATTTT	CASSLKSRGEQPQHF
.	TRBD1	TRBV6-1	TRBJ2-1	TGTGCCAGCAGCGAATCTACCGGGACAGCTAATGAGCAGTTCTTC	CASSESTGTANEQFF
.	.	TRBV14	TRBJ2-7	TGTGCCAGCAGCCCCGAGGTGACCGAAAGCCTATACGAGCAGTACTTC	CASSPEVTESLYEQYF
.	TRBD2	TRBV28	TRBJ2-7	TGTGCCAGCAGTCGGACTAGCGCAATTCTCTCCTACGAGCAGTACTTC	CASSRTSAILSYEQYF
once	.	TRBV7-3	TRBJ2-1	TGTGCCAGCAGCAGGACCGCATCGGCCTACAATGAGCAGTTCTTC	CASSRTASAYNEQFF
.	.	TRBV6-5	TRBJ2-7	TGTGCCAGCAGTTCTTCCTCCTACGAGCAGTACTTC	CASSSSSYEQYF
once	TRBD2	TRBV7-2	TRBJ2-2	TGTGCCAGCAGCCCATGGACTAGCACCGGGGAGCTGTTTTTT	CASSPWTSTGELFF
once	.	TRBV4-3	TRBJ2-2	TGCGCCAGCAGCCAAGAGGAGGCGTTCACCGGGGAGCTGTTTTTT	CASSQEEAFTGELFF
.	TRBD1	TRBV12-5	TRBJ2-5	TGTGCTAGTGGTGACGACAGGGGGCCCTGGGAGACCCAGTACTTC	CASGDDRGPWETQYF
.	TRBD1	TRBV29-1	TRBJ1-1	TGCAGCCTCGATGAACGGGACAGAGCTTTCTTT	CSLDERDRAFF
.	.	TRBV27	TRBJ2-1	TGTGCCAGCAGTTTGTCAAGTAGGAATGAGCAGTTCTTC	CASSLSSRNEQFF
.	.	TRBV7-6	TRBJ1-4	TGTGCCAGCAGCTTGGTAGCCCAGGGAGAAAAACTGTTTTTT	CASSLVAQGEKLFF
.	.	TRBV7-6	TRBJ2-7	TGTGCCAGCAGCCAGGACGCGTCAGGCTCCTACGAGCAGTACTTC	CASSQDASGSYEQYF
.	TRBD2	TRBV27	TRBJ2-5	TGTGCCAGCAGTTCCCTAGCGGGAGGGATCCAAGAGACCCAGTACTTC	CASSSLAGGIQETQYF
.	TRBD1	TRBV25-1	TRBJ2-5	TGTGCCAGCAGTGACGGGGGACAGGGTGAGACCCAGTACTTC	CASSDGGQGETQYF
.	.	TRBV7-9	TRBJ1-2	TGTGCCAGCAGCTTAGTTGATGGCTACACCTTC	CASSLVDGYTF
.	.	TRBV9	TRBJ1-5	TGTGCCAGCAGCGCTGGAGGGGGGGGCCTCTTTCAGCCCCAGCATTTT	CASSAGGGGLFQPQHF
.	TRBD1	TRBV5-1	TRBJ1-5	TGCGCCAGCAGCTTGGGGGGACAGGGGGCGCATCAGCCCCAGCATTTT	CASSLGGQGAHQPQHF
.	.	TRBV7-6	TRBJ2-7	TGTGCCACCACCGTAGGAACGGGAACTGCACACGACGAGCAGTACTTC	CATTVGTGTAHDEQYF
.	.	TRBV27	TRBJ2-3	TGTGCCAGCAGTTTCAGCTCAGATACGCAGTATTTT	CASSFSSDTQYF
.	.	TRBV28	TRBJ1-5	TGTGCCAGCAGTTTTATACAGGGAAGCAATCAGCCCCAGCATTTT	CASSFIQGSNQPQHF